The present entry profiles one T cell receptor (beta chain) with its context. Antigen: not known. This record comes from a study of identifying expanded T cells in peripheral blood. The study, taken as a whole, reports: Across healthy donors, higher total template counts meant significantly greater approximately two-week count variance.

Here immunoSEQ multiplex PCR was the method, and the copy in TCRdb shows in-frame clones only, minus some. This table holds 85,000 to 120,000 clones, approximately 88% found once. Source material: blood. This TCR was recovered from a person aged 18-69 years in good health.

CDR3 region: CASSLGTGGGETQYF. The CDR3 DNA reads as TGTGCCAGCAGCTTAGGGACAGGGGGCGGGGAGACCCAGTACTTC. The chain joins TRBV7-3 to TRBJ2-5, with 12 nucleotides matching TRBD1. Unmatched junction bases numbered 3, after V lost 2 bases and J lost 5 bases. The CDR3 spans 15 residues. Germline CDR1 and CDR2: SGHTA and FQGTGA.